This is a list of T cell receptor beta chains from one sample in a study of T cell repertoires in cytomegalovirus infection. TCRdb ran MiXCR on the reads and lists one entry per CDR3 protein. Seen here are about half a million distinct CDR3 sequences, 42% observed once, and the top ten hold roughly two fifths. Their recognized antigens are unknown. This material consisted of cultured PBMCs, taken from culture after CMV antigen stimulation. The receptors shown here come from a human donor in good health (CMV status not recorded). Some clones in this sample may be carry-over from other donors' samples. CDR3s include the opening cysteine and the closing phenylalanine or tryptophan. The D gene is left open where the match is weak. Clone size is shown for a subset of rows, as once, few, many or a class of expanded clone.

V gene,J gene,clone size,D gene,CDR3 protein
TRBV19,TRBJ1-4,.,.,CAKTRGNEKLFF
TRBV27,TRBJ1-5,few,TRBD1,CASSPGTVKNQPQHF
TRBV5-4,TRBJ2-7,once,.,CASSRGDPSSSEQYF
TRBV19,TRBJ2-7,.,.,CASTPGSRLEQYF
TRBV7-9,TRBJ2-5,.,.,CASSSQGLSETQYF
TRBV7-6,TRBJ2-5,.,.,CASSRASGPPNAQYF
TRBV7-2,TRBJ2-7,.,.,CASSSGLGRSYEQYF
TRBV19,TRBJ2-7,.,.,CASSPARDYEQYF
TRBV11-2,TRBJ1-1,.,.,CASSPTRGGTEAFF
TRBV24-1,TRBJ2-3,.,.,CATSDSSTDTQYF
TRBV13,TRBJ2-3,.,.,CASSFMRNPDTQYF
TRBV7-2,TRBJ1-2,many,.,CASSLGATYGYTF
TRBV6-2/TRBV6-3,TRBJ2-1,.,.,CASSYGTATYNEQFF
TRBV14,TRBJ1-2,.,.,CASSQAFSNGYTF
TRBV7-4,TRBJ1-4,.,.,CASRDTGGPVGEKLFF
TRBV7-2,TRBJ2-5,few,.,CASSRTAETQYF
TRBV7-2,TRBJ2-3,.,.,CASNPHPRQITDTQYF
TRBV12-3/TRBV12-4,TRBJ1-1,.,.,CASSFQSMNTEAFF
TRBV27,TRBJ1-2,.,.,CASSLSRGYGYTF
TRBV27,TRBJ1-6,once,.,CASSLSLGPLHF
TRBV10-2,TRBJ1-1,.,.,CASSVDVGNTEAFF
TRBV3-1,TRBJ2-7,.,TRBD2,CATRAGGPSDEQYF
TRBV14,TRBJ2-1,.,.,CASTVGNYNEQFF
TRBV27,TRBJ1-6,once,.,CATRRDGHGSPLHF
TRBV28,TRBJ2-7,few,.,CASSPGTSPYEQYF
TRBV11-3,TRBJ2-3,.,TRBD1,CASSPGTVTSTDTQYF
TRBV12-3/TRBV12-4,TRBJ1-5,.,.,CASSLFGNRQPQHF
TRBV2,TRBJ2-1,.,TRBD1,CASSEDRGPLGEQFF
TRBV24-1,TRBJ2-2,.,.,CATSWGTGELFF
TRBV2,TRBJ2-3,.,.,CASSGRQGGTDTQYF
TRBV7-9,TRBJ1-2,few,TRBD1,CASSPRGQGWDGYTF
TRBV7-6,TRBJ2-5,many,TRBD2,CASSLLPGGGETQYF
TRBV19,TRBJ1-1,few,.,CASSIVQQGTEAFF
TRBV7-8,TRBJ2-1,few,TRBD2,CASSLVLAGVYEQFF
TRBV11-2,TRBJ1-4,.,.,CATRPGGTGEKLFF
TRBV20-1,TRBJ2-5,.,.,CSASKGGTGRGTQYF
TRBV7-6,TRBJ2-7,.,TRBD1,CASSNPGTGYSEQYF
TRBV7-2,TRBJ1-3,few,.,CASSLERKVYSGNTIYF
TRBV12-3/TRBV12-4,TRBJ2-5,.,TRBD1,CASSFQGARETQYF
TRBV6-5,TRBJ2-3,.,.,CASSYGSTTDTQYF
TRBV19,TRBJ2-6,.,.,CASSIVQGGTGANVLTF
TRBV6-6,TRBJ1-6,.,TRBD1,CASSYSIGTGALEIYNSPLHF
TRBV2,TRBJ1-2,.,.,CASTEGGQELGYTF
TRBV27,TRBJ1-6,.,.,CASSLKDRASPLHF
TRBV2,TRBJ1-1,.,.,CASTPWGGGTEAFF
TRBV6-1,TRBJ2-7,few,TRBD2,CASSALAGDPYEQYF
TRBV12-3/TRBV12-4,TRBJ2-1,.,.,CASRDRRSGSYNEQFF
TRBV6-6,TRBJ1-3,few,.,CASSYAGVSSGNTIYF
TRBV2,TRBJ2-3,few,.,CASSRGRDTQYF
TRBV12-3/TRBV12-4,TRBJ1-1,many,.,CASTPRGGDTEAFF
TRBV9,TRBJ2-5,.,.,CASSSDVRETQYF
TRBV7-6,TRBJ2-3,.,.,CASSNVPPVGTDTQYF
TRBV6-2/TRBV6-3,TRBJ2-1,.,.,CASSIKSSYNEQFF
TRBV12-3/TRBV12-4,TRBJ1-5,.,TRBD1,CASSWRTGNQPQHF
TRBV25-1,TRBJ1-2,.,.,CASSEYAEDGYTF
TRBV20-1,TRBJ2-1,.,TRBD2,CSARELAVYNEQFF